This paragraph reports one T cell receptor (beta chain). Its specificity is not known. The data belong to a study of cytomegalovirus exposure and HLA in healthy donors. Whole-study results and caveats: TCR beta V- and J-gene trimming was later associated with a missense DCLRE1C variant. Cytomegalovirus status was reportedly diagnosed by the classifier with high sensitivity and specificity.

The PCR contained 60 Vbeta and 13 Jbeta primers. The data were produced by immunoSEQ multiplex PCR, yet TCRdb's version contains in-frame clones alone and is incomplete. The sample includes around 210,000 clones, 78% of them seen just once. This CDR3 has 16 residues. The germline CDR1 and CDR2 sequences are SGHRS and YFSETQ. V was trimmed by 0 bases and J by 0 bases, leaving 7 bases between them. The sequencing input was PBMCs. The origin of this receptor is a boy under 18 in good health and CMV-seronegative. The chain links TRBV5-1 to TRBJ1-6; no clear D gene. In DNA form, the CDR3 reads TGCGCCAGCAGCTTGGACCCGAGCTCCTATAATTCACCCCTCCACTTT. Its translation: CASSLDPSSYNSPLHF.